A selection of T cell receptor beta chains follows, all from one sample in a study of cytomegalovirus exposure and HLA in healthy donors. Some clones are missing from TCRdb's copy, which holds only in-frame ones; the method was immunoSEQ multiplex PCR. Among approximately 190,000 clones listed, roughly 82% were seen once. Material for sequencing was PBMCs. These TCRs come from a woman in her 30s in good health and CMV-seropositive. The CDR3 runs from the conserved cysteine through the conserved F or W. Fields, in order: V gene, D gene, J gene, clone size, CDR3 protein, CDR3 DNA. The D gene is left open where the match is weak. A clone size is listed for some rows: how often the clone was seen (once, few, many), or a class if it is expanded.

v_call: TRBV10-3; d_call: NA; j_call: TRBJ1-1; clone_size: NA; cdr3_aa: CAISVEETTEAFF; cdr3_nt: TGTGCCATCAGTGTAGAGGAGACTACTGAAGCTTTCTTT
v_call: TRBV28; d_call: NA; j_call: TRBJ2-5; clone_size: NA; cdr3_aa: CASLGGQETQYF; cdr3_nt: TGTGCCAGCCTGGGAGGTCAGGAGACCCAGTACTTC
v_call: TRBV7-3; d_call: NA; j_call: TRBJ1-1; clone_size: NA; cdr3_aa: CASSPGDRRNTEAFF; cdr3_nt: TGTGCCAGCAGTCCCGGTGACAGGAGGAACACTGAAGCTTTCTTT
v_call: TRBV29-1; d_call: NA; j_call: TRBJ2-1; clone_size: NA; cdr3_aa: CSGTGLNNNEQFF; cdr3_nt: TGCAGCGGGACGGGACTCAACAACAATGAGCAGTTCTTC
v_call: TRBV7-8; d_call: NA; j_call: TRBJ2-7; clone_size: NA; cdr3_aa: CASSLVSGMSGYEQYF; cdr3_nt: TGTGCCAGCAGCTTAGTGAGTGGGATGAGCGGCTACGAGCAGTACTTC
v_call: TRBV5-6; d_call: NA; j_call: TRBJ1-2; clone_size: NA; cdr3_aa: CASSLGHDGYTF; cdr3_nt: TGTGCCAGCAGCTTGGGGCACGATGGCTACACCTTC
v_call: TRBV5-6; d_call: TRBD1; j_call: TRBJ1-1; clone_size: NA; cdr3_aa: CASSSGTGRMNTEAFF; cdr3_nt: TGTGCCAGCAGCTCCGGGACAGGGAGAATGAACACTGAAGCTTTCTTT
v_call: TRBV15; d_call: TRBD2; j_call: TRBJ2-1; clone_size: once; cdr3_aa: CATGGLGYNEQFF; cdr3_nt: TGTGCCACCGGGGGACTAGGGTACAATGAGCAGTTCTTC
v_call: TRBV27; d_call: NA; j_call: TRBJ2-1; clone_size: NA; cdr3_aa: CASSLEKGGLGEQFF; cdr3_nt: TGTGCCAGCAGTCTCGAAAAGGGGGGGCTGGGTGAGCAGTTCTTC
v_call: TRBV13; d_call: TRBD1; j_call: TRBJ2-2; clone_size: NA; cdr3_aa: CASRVTGTGSGELFF; cdr3_nt: TGTGCCAGCAGAGTAACCGGGACAGGGTCCGGGGAGCTGTTTTTT
v_call: TRBV28; d_call: NA; j_call: TRBJ1-2; clone_size: NA; cdr3_aa: CASKTLPTENYGYTF; cdr3_nt: TGTGCCAGCAAGACTCTCCCGACGGAAAACTATGGCTACACCTTC
v_call: TRBV19; d_call: NA; j_call: TRBJ2-7; clone_size: NA; cdr3_aa: CASSKDRDYEQYF; cdr3_nt: TGTGCCAGTAGTAAGGACAGAGACTACGAGCAGTACTTC
v_call: TRBV9; d_call: TRBD1; j_call: TRBJ2-7; clone_size: NA; cdr3_aa: CASSVNTGGFYYEQYF; cdr3_nt: TGTGCCAGCAGCGTTAACACAGGGGGATTTTATTACGAGCAGTACTTC
v_call: TRBV7-2; d_call: NA; j_call: TRBJ1-2; clone_size: NA; cdr3_aa: CASSLDRPANYGYTF; cdr3_nt: TGTGCCAGCAGCTTAGATCGCCCAGCTAACTATGGCTACACCTTC
v_call: TRBV6-5; d_call: TRBD1; j_call: TRBJ1-2; clone_size: many; cdr3_aa: CAIREQGYGEGYTF; cdr3_nt: TGTGCCATCAGGGAACAGGGGTATGGGGAAGGCTACACCTTC
v_call: TRBV7-2; d_call: NA; j_call: TRBJ2-7; clone_size: NA; cdr3_aa: CASSLFVGEYEQYF; cdr3_nt: TGTGCCAGCAGCTTATTCGTGGGAGAATACGAGCAGTACTTC
v_call: TRBV19; d_call: TRBD1; j_call: TRBJ1-2; clone_size: NA; cdr3_aa: CASSLTGGAGGYTF; cdr3_nt: TGTGCCAGTAGTCTGACAGGGGGCGCGGGCGGCTACACCTTC
v_call: TRBV6-5; d_call: NA; j_call: TRBJ2-1; clone_size: NA; cdr3_aa: CASSYNGEEQFF; cdr3_nt: TGTGCCAGCAGTTATAATGGGGAGGAGCAGTTCTTC
v_call: TRBV19; d_call: NA; j_call: TRBJ1-1; clone_size: few; cdr3_aa: CASSSGGWSDSVTEAFF; cdr3_nt: TGTGCCAGTAGTAGCGGGGGGTGGTCTGATTCGGTCACTGAAGCTTTCTTT
v_call: TRBV5-1; d_call: TRBD1; j_call: TRBJ1-1; clone_size: few; cdr3_aa: CASSPGGTGTVFEAFF; cdr3_nt: TGCGCCAGCAGCCCCGGCGGGACAGGGACAGTTTTTGAAGCTTTCTTT
v_call: TRBV19; d_call: NA; j_call: TRBJ1-5; clone_size: NA; cdr3_aa: CASKGQGNQPQHF; cdr3_nt: TGTGCCAGTAAAGGGCAGGGAAATCAGCCCCAGCATTTT
v_call: TRBV12-5; d_call: TRBD1; j_call: TRBJ2-2; clone_size: NA; cdr3_aa: CASGENRGPNTGELFF; cdr3_nt: TGTGCTAGTGGGGAAAACAGGGGACCCAACACCGGGGAGCTGTTTTTT
v_call: TRBV7-8; d_call: TRBD1; j_call: TRBJ2-2; clone_size: NA; cdr3_aa: CASSLRGPGELFF; cdr3_nt: TGTGCCAGCAGCTTAAGGGGGCCCGGGGAGCTGTTTTTT
v_call: TRBV10-3; d_call: TRBD2; j_call: TRBJ2-1; clone_size: NA; cdr3_aa: CAISSSGREANEQFF; cdr3_nt: TGTGCCATCAGTTCTAGCGGGAGGGAAGCCAATGAGCAGTTCTTC
v_call: TRBV18; d_call: NA; j_call: TRBJ2-2; clone_size: NA; cdr3_aa: CASSRELSGELFF; cdr3_nt: TGTGCCAGCTCACGGGAGTTATCCGGGGAGCTGTTTTTT
v_call: TRBV28; d_call: NA; j_call: TRBJ2-2; clone_size: NA; cdr3_aa: CASSLASGAGELFF; cdr3_nt: TGTGCCAGCAGTTTGGCCTCGGGTGCCGGGGAGCTGTTTTTT
v_call: TRBV6-5; d_call: NA; j_call: TRBJ1-1; clone_size: NA; cdr3_aa: CASSWTETGTEAFF; cdr3_nt: TGTGCCAGCAGTTGGACAGAGACCGGCACTGAAGCTTTCTTT
v_call: TRBV6-5; d_call: TRBD1; j_call: TRBJ2-7; clone_size: NA; cdr3_aa: CASSYGGQGAYEQYF; cdr3_nt: TGTGCCAGCAGTTACGGGGGACAGGGGGCCTACGAGCAGTACTTC
v_call: TRBV25-1; d_call: NA; j_call: TRBJ2-1; clone_size: NA; cdr3_aa: CASSGRTLDNEQFF; cdr3_nt: TGTGCCAGCAGTGGAAGGACTCTTGACAATGAGCAGTTCTTC
v_call: TRBV2; d_call: TRBD1; j_call: TRBJ1-2; clone_size: once; cdr3_aa: CATSGQGYGYTF; cdr3_nt: TGTGCCACCTCCGGACAGGGTTATGGCTACACCTTC
v_call: TRBV18; d_call: NA; j_call: TRBJ1-2; clone_size: NA; cdr3_aa: CASSPGEDYGYTF; cdr3_nt: TGTGCCAGCTCACCGGGAGAGGACTATGGCTACACCTTC
v_call: TRBV29-1; d_call: TRBD1; j_call: TRBJ1-2; clone_size: NA; cdr3_aa: CSVTEPRGEKYGYTF; cdr3_nt: TGCAGCGTCACGGAACCCAGGGGGGAGAAGTATGGCTACACCTTC
v_call: TRBV5-1; d_call: TRBD2; j_call: TRBJ2-3; clone_size: NA; cdr3_aa: CASSLAGGLTSTDTQYF; cdr3_nt: TGCGCCAGCAGCTTGGCGGGGGGGCTGACTAGCACAGATACGCAGTATTTT
v_call: TRBV6-6; d_call: NA; j_call: TRBJ2-3; clone_size: NA; cdr3_aa: CASSYGKYTDTQYF; cdr3_nt: TGTGCCAGCAGTTACGGCAAATACACAGATACGCAGTATTTT
v_call: TRBV29-1; d_call: NA; j_call: TRBJ1-2; clone_size: NA; cdr3_aa: CSVEAGAGYGYTF; cdr3_nt: TGCAGCGTTGAGGCGGGAGCAGGCTATGGCTACACCTTC
v_call: TRBV27; d_call: NA; j_call: TRBJ2-1; clone_size: NA; cdr3_aa: CASRQRGYNEQFF; cdr3_nt: TGTGCCAGCAGGCAACGGGGGTACAATGAGCAGTTCTTC
v_call: TRBV29-1; d_call: NA; j_call: TRBJ1-1; clone_size: NA; cdr3_aa: CSVEAGNTEAFF; cdr3_nt: TGCAGCGTGGAGGCCGGGAACACTGAAGCTTTCTTT
v_call: TRBV19; d_call: NA; j_call: TRBJ2-3; clone_size: NA; cdr3_aa: CASSILLREVRRADTQYF; cdr3_nt: TGTGCCAGTAGTATACTCCTCAGGGAGGTCCGGCGCGCAGATACGCAGTATTTT
v_call: TRBV28; d_call: TRBD1; j_call: TRBJ1-2; clone_size: NA; cdr3_aa: CASSVDRDGYTF; cdr3_nt: TGTGCCAGCAGTGTGGACAGGGATGGCTACACCTTC
v_call: TRBV19; d_call: NA; j_call: TRBJ1-5; clone_size: NA; cdr3_aa: CASSIGRNQPQHF; cdr3_nt: TGTGCCAGTAGTATAGGCAGAAATCAGCCCCAGCATTTT
v_call: TRBV28; d_call: NA; j_call: TRBJ2-7; clone_size: NA; cdr3_aa: CASSRYEQYF; cdr3_nt: TGTGCCAGCAGCCGGTACGAGCAGTACTTC
v_call: TRBV28; d_call: TRBD1; j_call: TRBJ2-7; clone_size: NA; cdr3_aa: CASRPPGQGSYEQYF; cdr3_nt: TGTGCCAGCAGGCCTCCGGGACAGGGCTCCTACGAGCAGTACTTC